Presented here are 20 T cell receptor beta chains from one specimen sequenced in a study of OX40 agonist ivuxolimab in advanced cancers. Profiled with immunoSEQ multiplex PCR; TCRdb holds only in-frame clones, not every one. The sample lists some 62,000 clones; 85% were seen once. Sequenced here: CD4+ or CD8+ T cells sorted from blood, sampled in a trial of the OX40 agonist ivuxolimab. The receptors shown here come from an adult with an advanced solid tumor such as melanoma, head and neck, liver or kidney cancer.

The chain combines TRBV2 with TRBJ2-7; TRBD2 aligns across 8 bases. The CDR3 is 14 amino acids. Germline CDR1 reads SNHLY; CDR2 reads FYNNEI. V was clipped by 2 bases and J by 3 bases; unmatched bases: 3. For the CDR3, the DNA is TGTGCCAGCAGTGAACTAGCGGGTATCTACGAGCAGTACTTC. Encoded protein: CASSELAGIYEQYF.

This CDR3 is CASSQGNSPLHF. The CDR3 DNA reads as TGCGCCAGCAGCCAAGGGAATTCACCCCTCCACTTT. The V gene is TRBV4-1, the J gene TRBJ1-6; the D is unclear. Germline CDR1 and CDR2: MGHRA and YSYEKL. CDR3 length equals 12 residues. V was pared by 1 base and J by 7 bases, with 2 bases between.

The DNA for the CDR3 is TGTGCCAGCAGCTTACGGACAGGAGCCTACAATGAGCAGTTCTTC. It yields the protein CASSLRTGAYNEQFF. V and J are TRBV7-2 and TRBJ2-1; TRBD1 matches 7 bases. Germline values: CDR1 SGHTA, CDR2 FQGNSA. The V segment lost 2 bases and the J segment 2 bases; nucleotides outside the gene matches: 3. This CDR3 is built from 15 residues.

This sequence joins TRBV6-5 and TRBJ1-5; D unclear. Per the germline V gene, CDR1 is MNHEY and CDR2 is SVGAGI. V was shortened by 6 bases and J by 2 bases, with 11 bases between the two germline ends. The CDR3 covers 14 residues. For the CDR3, the DNA is TGTGCCAGCAGACCGCATGCTCGCAATCAGCCCCAGCATTTT. This translates into CASRPHARNQPQHF.

V and J are TRBV20-1 and TRBJ2-1; no clear D gene. Trimming stripped 1 base from V and 16 bases from J, with 14 bases between. CDR3 length equals 11 residues. Germline loops: CDR1 DFQATT, CDR2 SNEGSKA (reference sequence). Here the CDR3 DNA reads TGCAGTGCTAGAGTTGGAGTGGTGTACTTCTTC. Protein sequence: CSARVGVVYFF.

Turning to this clone: One end of the junction fails to match germline, which may point to a read error. This chain links TRBV28 with TRBJ2-7, with 8 bases matching TRBD2. CDR3 length: 13 residues. Germline CDR1 and CDR2: MDHEN and SYDVKM. CDR3: CASKKAGGGPRGF. The CDR3 DNA reads as TGTGCCAGCAAAAAGGCGGGAGGCGGTCCCCGGGGGTTC.

The chain joins TRBV7-3 to TRBJ2-3, with D hard to call. The CDR3 sequence is 13 residues long. Germline CDR1 and CDR2: SGHTA and FQGTGA. Trimming cost V 1 base and J 4 bases, with 6 bases left between them. The CDR3 spells CASSLSGSDTQYF. CDR3 coding DNA: TGTGCCAGCAGCTTAAGCGGCTCAGATACGCAGTATTTT.

The V and J genes are TRBV5-1 and TRBJ2-2; D is unresolved. Trimming cost V 0 bases and J 0 bases, with 9 bases left between them. The CDR3 is made up of 16 amino acids. Germline V gene sequence: CDR1 SGHRS, CDR2 YFSETQ. CDR3 protein: CASSLEQLSNTGELFF. DNA of the CDR3: TGCGCCAGCAGCTTGGAACAGTTATCGAACACCGGGGAGCTGTTTTTT.

The chain couples TRBV7-9 to TRBJ1-5; D gene unclear. CDR1 is SEHNR, CDR2 FQNEAQ, per germline (reference sequence). The CDR3 loop spans 14 amino acids. Trimming left V 2 bases short and J 2 bases short, with 7 bases between. The CDR3 here is CASSLLDGNQPQHF. The CDR3 region has the DNA TGTGCCAGCAGCTTACTCGACGGCAATCAGCCCCAGCATTTT.

The gene calls are TRBV9 and TRBJ2-1; TRBD2 might be the D (5 bases). The CDR3 loop spans 15 amino acids. Per germline, CDR1 SGDLS and CDR2 YYNGEE. V was cut by 0 bases and J by 7 bases, with 14 bases left in between. The CDR3 spells CASSVEGLSGNEQFF. CDR3 nucleotides: TGTGCCAGCAGCGTAGAGGGCCTTTCGGGGAATGAGCAGTTCTTC.

The chain has TRBV4-1 and TRBJ2-3, with 9 bases that match TRBD2. Germline V gene lookup returns CDR1 MGHRA and CDR2 YSYEKL. V was clipped by 3 bases and J by 4 bases; unmatched bases: 17. The CDR3 has 19 residues. The CDR3 region is CASSHPRGRREGLADTQYF. The CDR3 DNA reads TGCGCCAGCAGCCACCCCCGAGGGCGGCGGGAGGGCTTGGCAGATACGCAGTATTTT.

The chain links TRBV18 to TRBJ2-5; D unclear. The J call is doubtful: the DNA matches TRBJ2-7 better. The CDR3 totals 17 residues. Germline loops: CDR1 KGHSH, CDR2 LQKENI. DNA for the CDR3: TGTGCCAGCTCACCACAGTTGGGATCCAGTCCTTCCTACGAGCAGTACTTC. Protein: CASSPQLGSSPSYEQYF.

This sequence joins TRBV7-6 and TRBJ2-5; the match to TRBD2 covers 10 bases. After removal of 1 base from V and 5 bases from J, the junction contained 7 bases not matched to a gene. The CDR3 runs 16 residues. Looked up from germline, CDR1 is SGHVS and CDR2 is FNYEAQ. The CDR3 sequence: CASSLGPSGSGETQYF. The CDR3, as DNA: TGTGCCAGCAGCTTAGGGCCTAGCGGGAGTGGGGAGACCCAGTACTTC.

The V call is TRBV5-1, the J call TRBJ2-3, with TRBD1 as a possible D gene (6 bases). In germline, CDR1 is SGHRS, CDR2 YFSETQ. The CDR3 sequence is 15 residues long. V lost 0 bases and J 4 bases, leaving 12 bases between the germline ends. The CDR3 nucleotides read TGCGCCAGCAGCTTGGAGGGGGTGATGGCAGATACGCAGTATTTT. Its translation: CASSLEGVMADTQYF.

The rearrangement uses TRBV4-1 and TRBJ2-1, with D tentatively TRBD2 (5 bases). Germline CDR1 and CDR2: MGHRA and YSYEKL. V was shortened by 1 base and J by 5 bases, with 9 bases between the two germline ends. The CDR3 runs to 14 residues. DNA of the CDR3: TGCGCCAGCAGCCAAGTAGCGACTAACAATGAGCAGTTCTTC. Translated: CASSQVATNNEQFF.

The chain links TRBV7-2 to TRBJ1-2; 12 nucleotides align to TRBD1. With 0 bases clipped from V and 4 bases from J, the junction kept 3 bases outside the gene matches. CDR1 is SGHTA, CDR2 FQGNSA, per germline. The CDR3 is 16 residues long. CDR3 bases: TGTGCCAGCAGCTTAGCCTCGGGACAGGGGGCCTATGGCTACACCTTC. This encodes CASSLASGQGAYGYTF. The full variable domain, completed using reference TRBV7-2 and TRBJ1-2, is GAGVSQSPSNKVTEKGKDVELRCDPISGHTALYWYRQSLGQGLEFLIYFQGNSAPDKSGLPSDRFSAERTGGSVSTLTIQRTQQEDSAVYLCASSLASGQGAYGYTFGSGTRLTVV.

The genes are TRBV5-1 and TRBJ2-7; D is undetermined. Trimming removed 2 bases at V and 2 bases at J, with 8 bases between. CDR1 and CDR2 (germline): SGHRS, YFSETQ. There are 13 residues in the CDR3. In DNA, the CDR3 is TGCGCCAGCAGCTTCGGCAGAACCTACGAGCAGTACTTC. It specifies CASSFGRTYEQYF.

This chain connects TRBV7-6 to TRBJ2-2; a possible D gene is TRBD2 (6 bases). Between the trimmed V and J ends, which lost 2 bases and 2 bases, there was a span of 9 bases. CDR3 length equals 15 residues. Looked up from germline, CDR1 is SGHVS and CDR2 is FNYEAQ. The CDR3 nucleotides read TGTGCCAGCAGCTTACTAGCGCTTAACACCGGGGAGCTGTTTTTT. Translation: CASSLLALNTGELFF. The full variable domain, rest sourced from reference TRBV7-6 and TRBJ2-2, is GAGVSQSPRYKVTKRGQDVALRCDPISGHVSLYWYRQALGQGPEFLTYFNYEAQQDKSGLPNDRFSAERPEGSISTLTIQRTEQRDSAMYRCASSLLALNTGELFFGEGSRLTVL.

The chain employs TRBV5-4 and TRBJ2-7; TRBD2 aligns across 11 bases. V shed 4 bases and J 5 bases; nucleotides not matched to a gene: 8. The CDR3 runs 15 residues. The V gene's germline CDR1 is SGHNT and CDR2 YYREEE (reference sequence). The CDR3: CASSTLTSGSDEQYF. In nucleotides, the CDR3 is TGTGCCAGCAGCACCTTAACTAGCGGGAGTGACGAGCAGTACTTC.

The chain links TRBV28 to TRBJ2-4; 8 positions agree with TRBD1. This CDR3 spans 12 amino acids. CDR1 MDHEN and CDR2 SYDVKM come from the germline V gene. V was clipped by 7 bases and J by 5 bases; unmatched bases: 1. The CDR3 DNA reads TGTGCCAGCACGACAGGGGAAAACATTCAGTACTTC. It codes for CASTTGENIQYF.